What follows are 27 T cell receptor beta chains derived from one specimen sequenced in a study of lymphopenia after photon versus proton radiotherapy (dated by TCRdb to about 2019). The library was produced with the immunoSEQ multiplex PCR assay. TCRdb holds this immuneACCESS table with in-frame rearrangements only. Some clones are missing; in checked studies, unresolved V genes explain under half, and the rest has no known cause. In this sample the table shows over 55,000 clones, about 90% of which occur a single time. The ten largest account for 10% to 14% of the sample. This material consisted of peripheral blood, taken from a patient treated with proton-based radiotherapy. The receptors here all came from a man aged 80 or over with esophageal cancer.

The chain couples TRBV30 to TRBJ2-5; D uncertain. Trimming took off 0 bases at V and 1 base at J, with 12 bases between the two ends. Germline CDR1 reads GTSNPN; CDR2 reads SVGIG (reference sequence). The CDR3 loop spans 15 amino acids. The CDR3 spells CAWSVRKDPQETQYF. The CDR3 DNA sequence: TGTGCCTGGAGTGTACGAAAGGATCCCCAAGAGACCCAGTACTTC.

CDR3 sequence: CACSFSGIHEQYF. The DNA of the CDR3 is TGTGCCTGCTCCTTCTCAGGTATCCACGAGCAGTACTTC. V gene TRBV30 combines with J gene TRBJ2-5, with no clear D. TRBJ2-7 matches the DNA end more closely, so the J call is doubtful. This CDR3 has 13 amino acids. The germline V gene has CDR1 GTSNPN and CDR2 SVGIG (reference sequence).

V usage is TRBV29-1 and J usage is TRBJ2-3; D is perhaps TRBD1 (5 bases). This CDR3 is 15 amino acids long. Germline values: CDR1 SQVTM, CDR2 ANQGSEA. Trimming removed 3 bases from V and 0 bases from J, with 13 bases in between. The CDR3 reads CSVEPTAASTDTQYF. Here the CDR3 DNA reads TGCAGCGTTGAGCCGACAGCTGCTAGCACAGATACGCAGTATTTT.

This chain links TRBV5-5 with TRBJ2-5; 9 bases agree with TRBD1. The CDR3 loop spans 13 amino acids. V dropped 4 bases and J dropped 5; count of bases not matched to a gene: 3. Germline V CDR1 and CDR2: SGHKS, YYEKEE (reference sequence). The CDR3 region is CASSGTGRETQYF. The DNA for the CDR3 is TGTGCCAGCAGCGGGACAGGGAGGGAGACCCAGTACTTC.

This chain joins TRBV27 and TRBJ1-2; possible D gene TRBD1, 5 bases. V was trimmed by 3 bases and J by 7 bases, leaving 12 bases between them. Germline V gene data show CDR1 as MNHEY and CDR2 as SMNVEV (reference sequence). The CDR3 totals 13 residues. This chain's CDR3 is CASSFRQGGGYTF. CDR3 bases: TGTGCCAGCAGTTTTAGGCAGGGAGGTGGCTACACCTTC.

This clone was observed a single time. Germline and junction disagree at one end, which may indicate a read error. This chain connects TRBV2 to TRBJ2-7, with 14 bases matching TRBD2. The CDR3 is 13 residues long. Germline V gives CDR1 SNHLY, CDR2 FYNNEI. In DNA, the CDR3 is TGTGCCAGTTCCGGGACTAGCGGGAGATCGGGGGACTTC. Protein sequence: CASSGTSGRSGDF.

The chain joins TRBV7-6 to TRBJ2-1; D gene uncertain. This CDR3 is 11 amino acids long. V lost 2 bases to trimming and J lost 8 bases, with 4 bases between them. Per germline, CDR1 SGHVS and CDR2 FNYEAQ. The CDR3 DNA sequence: TGTGCCAGCAGCTTATGGGATGAGCAGTTCTTC. Its translation: CASSLWDEQFF.

The rearrangement joins TRBV7-9 to TRBJ1-5, with unresolved D. Germline V gene data show CDR1 as SEHNR and CDR2 as FQNEAQ (reference sequence). V gave up 3 bases and J gave up 2 bases, with 11 bases separating them. The CDR3 runs 15 residues. The CDR3 DNA is TGTGCCAGCAGCTTGTCATGGGGTGGCAATCAGCCCCAGCATTTT. It is translated as CASSLSWGGNQPQHF. Based on the CDR3 plus reference TRBV7-9 and TRBJ1-5, the full variable domain is DTGVSQNPRHKITKRGQNVTFRCDPISEHNRLYWYRQTLGQGPEFLTYFQNEAQLEKSRLLSDRFSAERPKGSFSTLEIQRTEQGDSAMYLCASSLSWGGNQPQHFGDGTRLSIL.

The CDR3 here is CASSYSWRSKNTEAFF. CDR3 in DNA: TGTGCCAGCAGTTACTCGTGGCGATCCAAGAACACTGAAGCTTTCTTT. The gene calls are TRBV6-5 and TRBJ1-1; D remains ambiguous. Per the germline V gene, CDR1 is MNHEY and CDR2 is SVGAGI. Trimming took 0 bases from V and 1 from J, leaving 12 bases between them. The CDR3 sequence is 16 residues long.

The J gene is TRBJ1-5, the V gene TRBV7-9; unclear D gene. This CDR3 comprises 14 residues. The germline CDR1 and CDR2 sequences are SEHNR and FQNEAQ (reference sequence). V was clipped by 4 bases and J by 6 bases, with 13 bases between them. CDR3 bases: TGTGCCAGCAGCTCCCGGCCCTCGGGTCAGCCCCAGCATTTT. The encoded protein is CASSSRPSGQPQHF.

The chain is built from TRBV15 and TRBJ2-4; 11 bases map to TRBD2. The germline CDR1 and CDR2 sequences are LNHNV and YYDKDF (reference sequence). The ends lost 0 bases at V and 2 bases at J; junction bases unmatched: 9. The CDR3 has 19 residues. The CDR3 sequence is CATSRDTLAGGWTKNIQYF. The CDR3 DNA reads as TGTGCCACCAGCAGAGATACCTTAGCGGGAGGGTGGACCAAAAACATTCAGTACTTC.

The rearrangement links TRBV19 to TRBJ2-5, with a tentative D call TRBD2 (7 bases). The V end lost 7 bases, the J end lost 1 base, and 19 bases lay between the germline ends. Germline CDR1 reads LNHDA; CDR2 reads SQIVND (reference sequence). This CDR3 is 16 amino acids long. CDR3 sequence reads: CASTNLGAGAQETQYF. CDR3 DNA sequence: TGTGCCAGTACCAATCTGGGGGCGGGAGCCCAAGAGACCCAGTACTTC.

This rearrangement joins TRBV7-9 to TRBJ1-1; the D is unclear. Trimming shortened V by 2 bases and J by 5 bases, and 9 bases separated the two germline ends. Germline values: CDR1 SEHNR, CDR2 FQNEAQ (reference sequence). The CDR3 extends over 13 amino acids. The CDR3, as DNA: TGTGCCAGCAGCTTATCGGCCAGAACTGAAGCTTTCTTT. This codes for CASSLSARTEAFF.

This chain connects TRBV7-6 to TRBJ2-2, with a weak D call TRBD1 (7 bases). The V end was cut by 5 bases, the J end by 0 bases, with 16 bases between. Per the germline V gene, CDR1 is SGHVS and CDR2 is FNYEAQ. The CDR3 has 17 amino acids. Written as DNA, the CDR3 is TGTGCCAGCAGCCCGCTTGGGGGGACAGCGAACACCGGGGAGCTGTTTTTT. As protein: CASSPLGGTANTGELFF.

This chain connects TRBV6-6 to TRBJ2-5, with 9 bases aligning to TRBD2. The CDR3 is made up of 16 amino acids. Germline values: CDR1 MNHNY, CDR2 SVGAGI (reference sequence). The junction had 6 bases not matched to a gene; V was cut back by 2 bases and J by 2 bases. CDR3 amino acids: CASSYGAGGLQETQYF. The CDR3 nucleotides read TGTGCCAGCAGTTACGGGGCGGGGGGGCTTCAAGAGACCCAGTACTTC.

This chain uses TRBV4-1 with TRBJ1-4; possibly TRBD1 for D (5 bases). Germline V gene sequence: CDR1 MGHRA, CDR2 YSYEKL. The CDR3 covers 15 residues. Trimming shortened V by 0 bases and J by 6 bases, and 11 bases separated the two germline ends. In nucleotides, the CDR3 is TGCGCCAGCAGCCAAGAAAGGGGTGGGGATGAAAAACTGTTTTTT. Residues: CASSQERGGDEKLFF.

The sample holds a few counts of this clone. V usage is TRBV5-1 and J usage is TRBJ1-1; no clear D. Trimming shortened V by 0 bases and J by 7 bases, and 13 bases separated the two germline ends. Germline V CDR1 and CDR2: SGHRS, YFSETQ. The CDR3 runs 14 residues. The CDR3 reads CASSLAAGVDEAFF. CDR3 DNA sequence: TGCGCCAGCAGCTTGGCCGCCGGGGTAGATGAAGCTTTCTTT.

This clone was seen a handful of times. The rearrangement joins TRBV9 to TRBJ2-2, with D unresolved. Germline CDR1 SGDLS, CDR2 YYNGEE. The V and J ends lost 4 bases and 5 bases respectively, with 12 bases between them. The CDR3 has 14 amino acids. The CDR3 DNA reads as TGTGCCAGCAGCCCGATCTCAACGACCGGGGAGCTGTTTTTT. Protein: CASSPISTTGELFF.

J is TRBJ2-7 and V is TRBV6-6; TRBD1 is a possible D gene (6 bases). The germline V gene encodes CDR1 MNHNY and CDR2 SVGAGI (reference sequence). Trimming shortened V by 0 bases and J by 2 bases, and 8 bases separated the two germline ends. The CDR3 is 14 amino acids. CDR3 sequence: CASSYSQGPYEQYF. The DNA of the CDR3 is TGTGCCAGCAGTTACTCGCAGGGGCCCTACGAGCAGTACTTC.

The rearrangement joins TRBV15 to TRBJ2-7, with unresolved D. The CDR3 loop spans 13 amino acids. The V gene's germline CDR1 is LNHNV and CDR2 YYDKDF (reference sequence). Trimming removed 5 bases from V and 7 bases from J, with 15 bases in between. CDR3 sequence: CATSEGPIREQYF. DNA for the CDR3: TGTGCCACCAGCGAAGGACCCATTAGGGAGCAGTACTTC.

V is TRBV11-2 and J is TRBJ2-3; TRBD2 agrees at 9 bases. V lost 5 bases to trimming and J lost 3 bases; unmatched junction nucleotides: 9. CDR1 is SGHAT, CDR2 FQNNGV, per germline. The length of the CDR3 is 16 residues. CDR3 sequence (DNA): TGTGCCAGCAGCCTCCGGGGTAGCGGGGGAACAGATACGCAGTATTTT. Its protein product is CASSLRGSGGTDTQYF.

This chain joins TRBV11-3 and TRBJ2-7; 7 bases line up with TRBD1. Germline V gene lookup returns CDR1 SGHNT and CDR2 YENEEA. Losses at the gene ends were 5 bases for V and 3 bases for J; bases not matched to a gene: 7. The CDR3 covers 14 residues. The CDR3 DNA sequence: TGTGCCAGCAGCCGAAGCGGACAGGACTACGAGCAGTACTTC. This translates into CASSRSGQDYEQYF. The complete variable domain, with remaining parts taken from reference TRBV11-3 and TRBJ2-7, reads EAGVVQSPRYKIIEKKQPVAFWCNPISGHNTLYWYLQNLGQGPELLIRYENEEAVDDSQLPKDRFSAERLKGVDSTLKIQPAELGDSAVYLCASSRSGQDYEQYFGPGTRLTVT.

The chain employs TRBV6-5 and TRBJ2-7, with 10 bases lining up with TRBD2. V was clipped by 4 bases and J by 7 bases; unmatched bases: 13. CDR3 size: 16 residues. From germline, CDR1 is MNHEY and CDR2 SVGAGI. The CDR3 reads CASSLVRASGSGEQYF. The CDR3, as DNA: TGTGCCAGCAGTTTGGTCCGTGCTAGCGGGAGTGGTGAGCAGTACTTC.

V usage is TRBV5-4 and J usage is TRBJ2-3; TRBD2 agrees at 7 bases. Germline CDR1 SGHNT, CDR2 YYREEE (reference sequence). V lost 3 bases, J lost 2 bases, and 6 bases stayed unmatched. The CDR3 extends over 15 amino acids. CDR3 region: CASSYTSVYTDTQYF. The DNA of the CDR3 is TGTGCCAGCAGCTATACTAGCGTTTACACAGATACGCAGTATTTT.

The chain has TRBV5-6 and TRBJ2-7, with D perhaps matching TRBD1 or TRBD2 (6 bases each). The CDR3 length is 14 residues. V shed 1 base and J shed 0 bases, with 8 bases lying between them. The germline CDR1 and CDR2 sequences are SGHDT and YYEEEE. CDR3 sequence reads: CASSLRGVSYEQYF. The CDR3 DNA reads as TGTGCCAGCAGCTTGAGGGGGGTCTCCTACGAGCAGTACTTC.

The chain is built from TRBV18 and TRBJ1-4, with unresolved D. With 4 bases removed from V and 8 bases from J, the gap between germline ends came to 5 bases. Germline-derived CDR1 and CDR2 are KGHSH and LQKENI. This CDR3 is built from 11 residues. The CDR3 coding sequence is TGTGCCAGCTCACTAGGGGAAAAACTGTTTTTT. As protein: CASSLGEKLFF.

The rearrangement joins TRBV27 to TRBJ2-1; D remains ambiguous. Deletions cut 4 bases from V and 7 bases from J, with 8 bases between. CDR3 length: 12 residues. The germline gives CDR1 MNHEY, CDR2 SMNVEV (reference sequence). The CDR3 region has the DNA TGTGCCAGCAGTTATCCCGGGAATGAGCAGTTCTTC. Residues: CASSYPGNEQFF.